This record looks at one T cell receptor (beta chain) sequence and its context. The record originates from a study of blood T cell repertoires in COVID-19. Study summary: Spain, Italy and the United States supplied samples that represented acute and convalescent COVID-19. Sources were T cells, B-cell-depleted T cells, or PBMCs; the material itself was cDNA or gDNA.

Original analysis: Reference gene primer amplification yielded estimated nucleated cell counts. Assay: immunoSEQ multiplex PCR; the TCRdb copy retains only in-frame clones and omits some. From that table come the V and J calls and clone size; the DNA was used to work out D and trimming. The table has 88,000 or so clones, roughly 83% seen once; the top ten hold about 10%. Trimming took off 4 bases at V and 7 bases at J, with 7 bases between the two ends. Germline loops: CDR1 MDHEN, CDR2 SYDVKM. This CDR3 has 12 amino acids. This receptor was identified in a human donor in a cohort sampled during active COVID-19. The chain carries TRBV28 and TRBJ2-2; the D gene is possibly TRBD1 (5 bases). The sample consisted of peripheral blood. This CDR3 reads CASSWGSGELFF. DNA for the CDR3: TGTGCCAGCAGTTGGGGCAGCGGGGAGCTGTTTTTT.